This is a list of T cell receptor beta chains from one sample in a study of HIV-infected patients and healthy controls. Using its own MiXCR run on the 5' RACE reads, TCRdb lists one record per CDR3 protein. This table holds roughly 18,000 distinct CDR3 sequences, roughly 19% found once. Sequenced sample: CD8+ T cells from blood. The receptors originated from a human donor in good health. Both conserved end residues are part of each CDR3.

v_gene,CDR3aa
TRBV20-1,CSARDPGTLANYGYTF
TRBV4-1,CASSQERGASPEAFF
TRBV29-1,CSVQGQEDYGYTF
TRBV12-3/TRBV12-4,CASSHRAPSFEQYF
TRBV2,CASTLSGSAYNEQFF
TRBV12-3/TRBV12-4,CASSSPPGGPYF
TRBV12-3/TRBV12-4,CASSPADINYGYTF
TRBV13,CASREAGALYEQYF
TRBV5-5,CASSAQPGSNYEQYF
TRBV15,CATSYREAQPLHF
TRBV20-1,CSARPGAFNEQFF
TRBV7-9,CASSPGDRATYEQYF
TRBV3-1,CASSYGLAGNYEQYF
TRBV12-3/TRBV12-4,CASSLSKGTYYGYTF
TRBV29-1,CSVYWQKGGTEAFF
TRBV4-1,CASSVGPNYEQYF
TRBV16,CASSQSRQELNQPQHF
TRBV29-1,CSGQGWAGELFF
TRBV4-1,CASSQGRGLGGQYF
TRBV27,CASSFFPGRGRLETQYF
TRBV5-1,CASRTGTGGKAEAFF
TRBV11-2,CASRLEITGYYDTEAFF
TRBV20-1,CSARDFQGVDWGSYNSPLHF
TRBV12-3/TRBV12-4,CASSLTARGTGEYGYTF
TRBV4-1,CASSQEGQSSYNSPLHF
TRBV30,CAWRYGGGSYEQYF
TRBV4-1,CASTNTGTTDEKLFF
TRBV9,CASSVDGGEETQYF
TRBV6-2/TRBV6-3,CASSFPTGTPNEQFF
TRBV19,CASLQKPGGATSGNTGELFF
TRBV4-1,CASSYVADASYNEQFF
TRBV7-9,CASSSRTSGGRQETQYF
TRBV6-1,CASSEYGQGPNTEAFF
TRBV27,CASSLYAGGYNEQFF
TRBV30,CAWSVLPGVSTGELFF
TRBV27,CASSSIPPANQPQHF
TRBV27,CASSSGTTNTGELFF
TRBV20-1,CSARLGPGSNQPQHF
TRBV7-2,CASSFAIYRGPPYNEQFF
TRBV6-2/TRBV6-3,CASSLGGAPTTSTDTQYF
TRBV12-3/TRBV12-4,CATRKTVGTGELFF
TRBV18,CASSPTSGIAKNIQYF
TRBV4-2,CASSQEILERQEPYEQYF
TRBV4-3,CASSPVAGGEQYF
TRBV29-1,CSVERPGTGGVGYTF
TRBV4-2,CASSQVFANYGYTF
TRBV12-3/TRBV12-4,CASSAPSGYTDTQYF
TRBV20-1,CSARDAGTSGGPPHGTQYF
TRBV7-9,CASSSRGPGQPQHF
TRBV6-1,CASSTEVQREAFF
TRBV10-2,CASSESLATNNEQFF
TRBV3-1,CASSQGLAANTGELFF
TRBV18,CASSPLFGPGNEQFF
TRBV20-1,CSARVEFPYNEQFF
TRBV10-1,CASSESSETQYF